These 24 T cell receptor beta chains came from one sample sequenced in a study of blood T cell repertoires in COVID-19. This table comes from immunoSEQ multiplex PCR, and its TCRdb copy is limited to in-frame clones, with some not included. The table includes around 620,000 clones, more than 80% detected once. Material for sequencing was peripheral blood. The receptors shown here come from a woman aged 18-29 years with acute or convalescent COVID-19.

The V call is TRBV5-5, the J call TRBJ2-2; D unresolved. Germline CDR1 is SGHKS and CDR2 is YYEKEE (reference sequence). V was clipped by 5 bases and J by 1 base, with 12 bases between them. This CDR3 contains 15 residues. The CDR3 here is CASSSKAVNTGELFF. For the CDR3, the DNA is TGTGCCAGCAGTTCGAAGGCGGTGAACACCGGGGAGCTGTTTTTT.

The chain carries TRBV7-2 and TRBJ1-1; D is unclear. Germline V gene data show CDR1 as SGHTA and CDR2 as FQGNSA. Between the trimmed V and J ends, which lost 1 base and 5 bases, there was a span of 14 bases. The CDR3 contains 15 residues. CDR3 bases: TGTGCCAGCAGCTTAGACCAGGCAATTTGGACTGAAGCTTTCTTT. It translates to CASSLDQAIWTEAFF.

This clone was recorded once. The chain recombines TRBV4-1 with TRBJ2-7; D gene uncertain. The CDR3 loop spans 15 amino acids. The germline V and J ends were trimmed by 1 base and 0 bases, with 10 bases remaining between them. From germline, CDR1 is MGHRA and CDR2 YSYEKL. The CDR3 loop is CASSQVILSSYEQYF. CDR3 in DNA: TGCGCCAGCAGCCAAGTTATACTGAGCTCCTACGAGCAGTACTTC.

This clone was recorded once. The chain recombines TRBV28 with TRBJ2-7, with a weak D call TRBD1 (6 bases). This CDR3 region has 15 residues. V was shortened by 4 bases and J by 6 bases, with 19 bases between the two germline ends. In germline, CDR1 is MDHEN, CDR2 SYDVKM. The CDR3 reads CASSSSSLQGIEQYF. As DNA, the CDR3 is TGTGCCAGCAGTTCCTCTTCCTTACAGGGAATCGAGCAGTACTTC.

This sequence joins TRBV24-1 and TRBJ1-1; D is unresolved. The V end lost 4 bases, the J end lost 4 bases, and 9 bases lay between the germline ends. Germline assignment: CDR1 KGHDR and CDR2 SFDVKD. The CDR3 spans 13 residues. The CDR3 nucleotides are TGTGCCACCAGTGACCGACCGGGCACTGAAGCTTTCTTT. It codes for CATSDRPGTEAFF.

The V call is TRBV5-8, the J call TRBJ1-5, with D unclear. Germline V gene data show CDR1 as SGHTS and CDR2 as YDEGEE. V was trimmed by 2 bases and J by 0 bases, leaving 15 bases between them. This CDR3 has 17 amino acids. This CDR3 is CASSLWVRRDSNQPQHF. DNA for the CDR3: TGTGCCAGCAGCTTATGGGTTCGCCGGGATAGCAATCAGCCCCAGCATTTT.

CDR3 in DNA: TGTGCCAGCCGGACAGGGCGGAATAGCAATCAGCCCCAGCATTTT. It is translated as CASRTGRNSNQPQHF. The chain links TRBV6-5 to TRBJ1-5, with 8 bases that match TRBD1. CDR1 is MNHEY and CDR2 is SVGAGI in the germline V gene. The CDR3 consists of 15 residues. V was clipped by 8 bases and J by 0 bases; unmatched bases: 6.

The chain couples TRBV7-9 to TRBJ1-2; 10 nucleotides match TRBD1. V lost 1 base, J lost 2 bases, and 10 bases stayed unmatched. Germline-derived CDR1 and CDR2 are SEHNR and FQNEAQ (reference sequence). The length of the CDR3 is 18 residues. The chain's CDR3 is CASSLGVGTGESNYGYTF. DNA of the CDR3: TGTGCCAGCAGCTTAGGGGTGGGGACAGGGGAATCGAACTATGGCTACACCTTC.

The CDR3 region has the DNA TGTGCCAGCAGCCAAGCCCGCAAGCCTACCGAGACCCAGTACTTC. Translated: CASSQARKPTETQYF. The rearrangement links TRBV3-1 (or the pseudogene TRBV3-2) to TRBJ2-5; no clear D. CDR1 LGHDT and CDR2 YNNKEL come from the germline V gene (reference sequence). Trimming left V 1 base short and J 5 bases short, with 14 bases between. This CDR3 comprises 15 residues.

The chain links TRBV5-4 to TRBJ1-2; D is possibly TRBD1 (5 bases). Germline V gene lookup returns CDR1 SGHNT and CDR2 YYREEE (reference sequence). Trimming took 4 bases from V and 7 from J, leaving 14 bases between them. The CDR3 has 13 residues. The CDR3 protein is CASSMYGGGGYTF. The CDR3 region has the DNA TGTGCCAGCAGCATGTACGGGGGAGGTGGCTACACCTTC.

The V and J genes are TRBV3-1 (or the pseudogene TRBV3-2) and TRBJ1-3; D remains unclear. Germline V gene lookup returns CDR1 LGHDT and CDR2 YNNKEL (reference sequence). Trimming took 1 base from V and 5 from J, leaving 6 bases between them. The CDR3 sequence is 13 residues long. CDR3 bases: TGTGCCAGCAGCCAAGTTTCTAGAAACACCATATATTTT. The encoded protein is CASSQVSRNTIYF.

V is TRBV12-3 or TRBV12-4 and J is TRBJ1-2; 8 nucleotides agree with TRBD1. The CDR3 is made up of 12 amino acids. V lost 1 base and J lost 8; bases outside the gene matches: 0. CDR3 protein: CASSLGTGGYTF. For the CDR3, the DNA is TGTGCCAGCAGTTTAGGGACAGGGGGCTACACCTTC.

This clone appeared a few times. V usage is TRBV9 and J usage is TRBJ1-3, with 7 positions matching TRBD1. Germline loops: CDR1 SGDLS, CDR2 YYNGEE. Unmatched junction bases numbered 9, after V lost 0 bases and J lost 3 bases. The CDR3 covers 17 residues. DNA for the CDR3: TGTGCCAGCAGCGTAGGAGGGGCAGGGGGAGATGGAAACACCATATATTTT. It yields the protein CASSVGGAGGDGNTIYF.

V gene TRBV9 combines with J gene TRBJ2-3; 8 nucleotides line up with TRBD1. There are 15 residues in the CDR3. The germline V gene has CDR1 SGDLS and CDR2 YYNGEE. Trimming at V came to 4 bases and at J to 4 bases, leaving 8 bases not matched to a gene. As DNA, the CDR3 is TGTGCCAGCAGCACCCCGGACAGGGAATCAGATACGCAGTATTTT. Translating it yields CASSTPDRESDTQYF. Complete variable domain (other parts from reference TRBV9 and TRBJ2-3): DSGVTQTPKHLITATGQRVTLRCSPRSGDLSVYWYQQSLDQGLQFLIQYYNGEERAKGNILERFSAQQFPDLHSELNLSSLELGDSALYFCASSTPDRESDTQYFGPGTRLTVL.

For this clone: One end of the junction varies from germline; a read error may be responsible. V usage is TRBV19 and J usage is TRBJ1-6; D call uncertain. In germline, CDR1 is LNHDA, CDR2 SQIVND (reference sequence). This CDR3 spans 16 amino acids. The CDR3: CACRERLTRGNSPLHF. The CDR3, as DNA: TGTGCCTGTAGGGAGAGGTTGACCCGAGGGAATTCACCCCTCCACTTT.

The genes are TRBV5-4 and TRBJ1-1, with 9 nucleotides matching TRBD1. The CDR3 runs 14 residues. J gave up 6 bases and V 4 bases, and 7 bases lay outside the gene matches. CDR1 and CDR2 (germline): SGHNT, YYREEE (reference sequence). This CDR3 reads CASSTPGQGAEAFF. As DNA, the CDR3 is TGTGCCAGCAGCACCCCGGGACAGGGTGCTGAAGCTTTCTTT.

This chain joins TRBV12-3 or TRBV12-4 and TRBJ2-5; TRBD1 matches at 7 bases. V dropped 2 bases and J dropped 7; count of bases not matched to a gene: 4. The CDR3 is made up of 13 amino acids. For the CDR3, the DNA is TGTGCCAGCAGTTTAACAGGGGAATCGACCCAGTACTTC. Protein: CASSLTGESTQYF.

The V and J genes are TRBV6-2 or TRBV6-3 and TRBJ2-1; D gene uncertain. The CDR3 length is 14 residues. Trimming removed 2 bases at V and 3 bases at J, with 8 bases between. Germline assignment: CDR1 MNHEY and CDR2 SVGEGT. CDR3 loop: CASSYKRFYNEQFF. CDR3 in DNA: TGTGCCAGCAGTTACAAACGGTTCTACAATGAGCAGTTCTTC.

The rearrangement uses TRBV6-5 and TRBJ1-1; 11 nucleotides agree with TRBD1. The length of the CDR3 is 12 residues. The germline V gene has CDR1 MNHEY and CDR2 SVGAGI. Unmatched junction bases numbered 3, after V lost 11 bases and J lost 4 bases. As DNA, the CDR3 is TGTGCCGTGGGACAGGGGGGCACTGAAGCTTTCTTT. Amino acids: CAVGQGGTEAFF.

This chain joins TRBV5-4 and TRBJ1-2, with D possibly matching TRBD1 (5 bases). From germline, CDR1 is SGHNT and CDR2 YYREEE (reference sequence). The CDR3 consists of 16 residues. Trimming removed 7 bases at V and 4 bases at J, with 23 bases between. This CDR3 reads CASSQKGKLAGYGYTF. The CDR3 nucleotides read TGTGCCAGCTCGCAAAAGGGGAAGCTCGCTGGCTATGGCTACACCTTC.

The chain employs TRBV30 and TRBJ2-3; D not resolved. This CDR3 comprises 15 residues. Trimming stripped 4 bases from V and 0 bases from J, with 14 bases between. CDR1 is GTSNPN and CDR2 is SVGIG in the germline V gene (reference sequence). CDR3 sequence (DNA): TGTGCCTGGACCCCCGGGTCCCTTAGCACAGATACGCAGTATTTT. Amino acid sequence: CAWTPGSLSTDTQYF.

The chain links TRBV7-9 to TRBJ2-7; tentatively, D is TRBD2 (5 bases). Trimming removed 2 bases at V and 2 bases at J, with 7 bases between. This CDR3 spans 13 amino acids. Germline V CDR1 and CDR2: SEHNR, FQNEAQ (reference sequence). The CDR3 region is CASSLTGTYEQYF. CDR3 bases: TGTGCCAGCAGCTTAACGGGAACCTACGAGCAGTACTTC.

The chain is built from TRBV28 and TRBJ1-2; 7 bases align to TRBD1. The CDR3 extends over 13 amino acids. J gave up 1 base and V 8 bases, and 4 bases lay outside the gene matches. Germline CDR1 reads MDHEN; CDR2 reads SYDVKM. The CDR3 sequence: CASDGQVNYGYTF. In nucleotides, the CDR3 is TGTGCCAGCGACGGACAGGTTAACTATGGCTACACCTTC.

This chain links TRBV5-1 with TRBJ2-5, with a weak D call TRBD1 (6 bases). V was pared by 2 bases and J by 4 bases, with 12 bases between. This CDR3 is 14 amino acids long. CDR1 SGHRS and CDR2 YFSETQ come from the germline V gene. CDR3 bases: TGCGCCAGCAGCTTAGAGACAGGTCGAGAGACCCAGTACTTC. Translating gives CASSLETGRETQYF.